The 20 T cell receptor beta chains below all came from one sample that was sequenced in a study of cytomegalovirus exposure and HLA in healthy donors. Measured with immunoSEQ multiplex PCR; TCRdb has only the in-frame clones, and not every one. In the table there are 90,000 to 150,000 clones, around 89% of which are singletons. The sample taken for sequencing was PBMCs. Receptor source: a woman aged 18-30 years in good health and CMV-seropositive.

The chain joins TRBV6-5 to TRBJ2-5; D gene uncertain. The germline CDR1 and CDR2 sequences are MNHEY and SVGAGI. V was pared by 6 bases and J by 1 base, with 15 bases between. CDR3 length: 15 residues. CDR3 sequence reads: CASSLDRLSQETQYF. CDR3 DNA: TGTGCCAGCAGCCTTGACCGACTCAGCCAAGAGACCCAGTACTTC.

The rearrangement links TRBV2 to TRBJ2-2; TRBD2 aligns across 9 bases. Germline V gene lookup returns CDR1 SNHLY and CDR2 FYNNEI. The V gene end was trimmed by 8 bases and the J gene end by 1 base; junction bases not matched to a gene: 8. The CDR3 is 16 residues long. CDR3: CASGGAGGLNTGELFF. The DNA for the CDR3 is TGTGCCAGCGGGGGAGCGGGGGGCCTGAACACCGGGGAGCTGTTTTTT.

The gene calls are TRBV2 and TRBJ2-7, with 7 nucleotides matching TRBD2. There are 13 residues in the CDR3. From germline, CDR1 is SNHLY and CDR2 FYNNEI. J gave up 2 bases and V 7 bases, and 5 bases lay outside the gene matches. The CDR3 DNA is TGTGCCAGCACTCTGGGGGGGACCTACGAGCAGTACTTC. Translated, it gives CASTLGGTYEQYF.

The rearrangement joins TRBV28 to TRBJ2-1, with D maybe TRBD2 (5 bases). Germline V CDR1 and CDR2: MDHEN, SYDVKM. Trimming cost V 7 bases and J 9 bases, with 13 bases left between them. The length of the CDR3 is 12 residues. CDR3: CASKEVGIEQFF. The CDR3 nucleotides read TGTGCCAGCAAAGAGGTCGGGATTGAGCAGTTCTTC.

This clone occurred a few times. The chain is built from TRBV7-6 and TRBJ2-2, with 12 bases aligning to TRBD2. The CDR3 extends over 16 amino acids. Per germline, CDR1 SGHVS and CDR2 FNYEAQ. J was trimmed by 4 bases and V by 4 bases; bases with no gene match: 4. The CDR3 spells CASSSTSGRSTGELFF. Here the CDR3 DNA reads TGTGCCAGCAGCTCAACTAGCGGGAGGTCCACCGGGGAGCTGTTTTTT.

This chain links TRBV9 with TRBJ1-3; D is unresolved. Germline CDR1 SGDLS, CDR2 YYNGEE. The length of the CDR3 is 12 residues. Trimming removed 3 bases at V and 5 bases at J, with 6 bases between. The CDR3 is CASSGSRNTIYF. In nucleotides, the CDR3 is TGTGCCAGCAGCGGTAGCAGAAACACCATATATTTT.

The CDR3 DNA reads as TGTGCCTGGAACCGAGGACAGGGCGACACCTACGAGCAGTACTTC. Translation: CAWNRGQGDTYEQYF. The chain is built from TRBV30 and TRBJ2-7; 8 bases fit TRBD1. The V gene's germline CDR1 is GTSNPN and CDR2 SVGIG (reference sequence). V shed 4 bases, J shed 2 bases, and the junction held 10 bases outside the gene matches. CDR3 length: 15 residues.

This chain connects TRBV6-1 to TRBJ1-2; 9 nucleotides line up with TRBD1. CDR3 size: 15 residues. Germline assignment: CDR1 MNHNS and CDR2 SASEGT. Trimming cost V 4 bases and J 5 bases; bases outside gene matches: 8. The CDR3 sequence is CASSALYGQGYGYTF. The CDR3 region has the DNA TGTGCCAGCAGTGCCCTGTACGGACAGGGGTATGGCTACACCTTC.

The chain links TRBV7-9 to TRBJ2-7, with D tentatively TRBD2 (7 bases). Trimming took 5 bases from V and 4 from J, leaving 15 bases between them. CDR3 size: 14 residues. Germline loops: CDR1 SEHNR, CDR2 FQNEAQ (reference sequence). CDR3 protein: CASSAAGQLYEQYF. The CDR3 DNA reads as TGTGCCAGCAGCGCAGCGGGACAACTGTACGAGCAGTACTTC.

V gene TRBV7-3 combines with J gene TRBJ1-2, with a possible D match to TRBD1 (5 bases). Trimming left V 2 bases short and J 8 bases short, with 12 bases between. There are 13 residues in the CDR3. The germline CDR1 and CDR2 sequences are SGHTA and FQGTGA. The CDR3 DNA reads TGTGCCAGCAGCTTACGGCAGGGCCGGGGCTACACCTTC. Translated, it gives CASSLRQGRGYTF.

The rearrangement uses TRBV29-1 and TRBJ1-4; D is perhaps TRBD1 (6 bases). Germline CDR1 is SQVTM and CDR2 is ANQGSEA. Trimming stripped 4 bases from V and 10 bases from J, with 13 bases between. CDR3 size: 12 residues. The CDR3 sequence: CSVGQDPGKLFF. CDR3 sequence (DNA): TGCAGCGTTGGACAGGACCCAGGAAAACTGTTTTTT.

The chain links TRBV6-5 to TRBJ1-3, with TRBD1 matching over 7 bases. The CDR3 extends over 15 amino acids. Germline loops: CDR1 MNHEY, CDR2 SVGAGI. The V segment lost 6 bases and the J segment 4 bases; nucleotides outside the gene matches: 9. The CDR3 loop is CASRITRDSGNTIYF. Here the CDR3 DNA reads TGTGCCAGCAGAATAACCCGGGACAGCGGAAACACCATATATTTT.

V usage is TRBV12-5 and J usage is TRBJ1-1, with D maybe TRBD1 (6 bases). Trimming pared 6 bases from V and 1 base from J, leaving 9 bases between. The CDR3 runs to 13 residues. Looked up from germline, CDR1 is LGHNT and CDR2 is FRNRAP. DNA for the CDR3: TGTGCTAGTGGGAGGGGACAGAACACTGAAGCTTTCTTT. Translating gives CASGRGQNTEAFF.

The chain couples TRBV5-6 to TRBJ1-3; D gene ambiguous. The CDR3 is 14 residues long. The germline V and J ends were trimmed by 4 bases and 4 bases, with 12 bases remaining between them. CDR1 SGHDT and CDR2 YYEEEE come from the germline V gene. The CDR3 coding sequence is TGTGCCAGCAGCCTACTCGGTACCGGAAACACCATATATTTT. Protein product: CASSLLGTGNTIYF.

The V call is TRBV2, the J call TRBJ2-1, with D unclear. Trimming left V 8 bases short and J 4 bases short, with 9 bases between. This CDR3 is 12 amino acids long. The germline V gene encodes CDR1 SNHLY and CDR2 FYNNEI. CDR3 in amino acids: CASHGWYNEQFF. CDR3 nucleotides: TGTGCCAGCCACGGGTGGTACAATGAGCAGTTCTTC.

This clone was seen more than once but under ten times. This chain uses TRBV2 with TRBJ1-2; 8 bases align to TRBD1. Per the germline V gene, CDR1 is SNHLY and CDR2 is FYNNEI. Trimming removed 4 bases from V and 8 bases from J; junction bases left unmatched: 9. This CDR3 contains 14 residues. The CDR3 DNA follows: TGTGCCAGCAGTGGTCACAGGACAGGGCTAGGCTACACCTTC. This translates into CASSGHRTGLGYTF.

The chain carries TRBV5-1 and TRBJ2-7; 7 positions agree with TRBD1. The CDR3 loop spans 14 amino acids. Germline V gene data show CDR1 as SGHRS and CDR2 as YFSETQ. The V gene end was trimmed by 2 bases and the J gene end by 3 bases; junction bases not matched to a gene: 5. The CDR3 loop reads CASSLRQGVYEQYF. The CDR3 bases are TGCGCCAGCAGCTTACGACAGGGCGTCTACGAGCAGTACTTC.

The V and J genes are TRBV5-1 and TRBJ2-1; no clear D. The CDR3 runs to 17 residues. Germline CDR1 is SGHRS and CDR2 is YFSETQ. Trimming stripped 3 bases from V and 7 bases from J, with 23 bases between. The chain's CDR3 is CASSSDELVRKWNEQFF. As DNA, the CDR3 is TGCGCCAGCAGCTCTGATGAGTTGGTGCGTAAGTGGAATGAGCAGTTCTTC.

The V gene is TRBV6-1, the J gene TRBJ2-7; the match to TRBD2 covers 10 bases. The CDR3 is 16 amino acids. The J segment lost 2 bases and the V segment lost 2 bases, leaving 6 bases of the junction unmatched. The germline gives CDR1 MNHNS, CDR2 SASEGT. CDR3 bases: TGTGCCAGCAGTGAAACCACCAGCGGGGGGGCCTACGAGCAGTACTTC. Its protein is CASSETTSGGAYEQYF.

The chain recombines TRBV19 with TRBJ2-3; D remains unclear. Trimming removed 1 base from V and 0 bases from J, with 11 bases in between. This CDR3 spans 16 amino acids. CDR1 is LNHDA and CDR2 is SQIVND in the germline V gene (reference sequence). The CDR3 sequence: CASSIGANPSTDTQYF. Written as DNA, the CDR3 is TGTGCCAGTAGTATAGGGGCTAACCCTAGCACAGATACGCAGTATTTT. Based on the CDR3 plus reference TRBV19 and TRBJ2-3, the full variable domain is DGGITQSPKYLFRKEGQNVTLSCEQNLNHDAMYWYRQDPGQGLRLIYYSQIVNDFQKGDIAEGYSVSREKKESFPLTVTSAQKNPTAFYLCASSIGANPSTDTQYFGPGTRLTVL.